The text below deals with one T cell receptor beta chain. The data are from a study of identical twins. The authors used template switching to add a universal primer site and gave cDNA unique molecular identifiers. TCRdb analysed the 5' RACE reads with MiXCR anew, one entry per CDR3 protein. The data hold around 480,000 distinct CDR3 sequences, with more than 13% observed a single time. The CDR3 extends over 17 amino acids. With 4 bases clipped from V and 2 bases from J, the junction kept 10 bases outside the gene matches. CDR1 and CDR2 from the germline V gene are SGDLS and YYNGEE. This sample also appeared in a second study, on yellow fever vaccine responses in identical twins. That work adds: On the reported evidence, twins' vaccine T cell responses seemed partly convergent and partly personalized.

Sequenced input: CD4+ T cells sorted from blood. The clonotype was recovered from a woman aged 18-29 years in good health. The J gene is TRBJ2-2, the V gene TRBV9; 8 bases are a match to TRBD2. The CDR3 loop reads CASSPTAGGYNTGELFF. The CDR3 DNA is TGTGCCAGCAGCCCAACTGCGGGGGGATATAACACCGGGGAGCTGTTTTTT.